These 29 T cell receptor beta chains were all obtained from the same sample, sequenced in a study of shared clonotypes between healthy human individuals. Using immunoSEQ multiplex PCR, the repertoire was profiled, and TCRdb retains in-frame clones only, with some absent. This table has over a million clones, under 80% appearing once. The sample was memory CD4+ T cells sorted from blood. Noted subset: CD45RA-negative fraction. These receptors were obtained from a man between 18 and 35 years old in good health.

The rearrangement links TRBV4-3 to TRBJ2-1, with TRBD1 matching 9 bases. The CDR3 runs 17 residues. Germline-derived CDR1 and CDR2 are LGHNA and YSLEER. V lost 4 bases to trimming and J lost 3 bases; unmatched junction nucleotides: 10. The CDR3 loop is CASSRRLQDRGYNEQFF. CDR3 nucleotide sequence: TGCGCCAGCAGCCGCAGACTCCAGGACAGGGGCTACAATGAGCAGTTCTTC.

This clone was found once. CDR3 sequence: CASSTISAGQPQHF. As DNA, the CDR3 is TGTGCCAGCAGTACCATAAGTGCGGGTCAGCCCCAGCATTTT. The chain links TRBV28 to TRBJ1-5; no clear D. CDR3 length: 14 residues. CDR1 and CDR2 (germline): MDHEN, SYDVKM. Trimming took off 5 bases at V and 6 bases at J, with 14 bases between the two ends.

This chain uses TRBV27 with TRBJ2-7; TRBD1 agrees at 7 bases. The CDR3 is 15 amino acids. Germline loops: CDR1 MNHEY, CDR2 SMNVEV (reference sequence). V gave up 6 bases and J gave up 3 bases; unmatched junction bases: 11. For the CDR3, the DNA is TGTGCCAGCAGACCCAGGGCCGGGACAGTCTACGAGCAGTACTTC. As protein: CASRPRAGTVYEQYF.

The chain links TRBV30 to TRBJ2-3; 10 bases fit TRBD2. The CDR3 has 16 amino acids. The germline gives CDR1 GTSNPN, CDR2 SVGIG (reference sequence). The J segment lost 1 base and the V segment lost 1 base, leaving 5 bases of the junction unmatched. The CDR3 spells CAWSAPLAGGTDTQYF. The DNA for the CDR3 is TGTGCCTGGAGTGCCCCTCTAGCGGGAGGCACAGATACGCAGTATTTT.

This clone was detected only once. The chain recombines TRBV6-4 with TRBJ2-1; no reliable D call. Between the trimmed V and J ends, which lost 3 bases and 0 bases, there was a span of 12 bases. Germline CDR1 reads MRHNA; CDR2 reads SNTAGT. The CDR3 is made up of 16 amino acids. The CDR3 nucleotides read TGTGCCAGCAGTGAGGTCTTTAAGAGCTCCTACAATGAGCAGTTCTTC. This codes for CASSEVFKSSYNEQFF.

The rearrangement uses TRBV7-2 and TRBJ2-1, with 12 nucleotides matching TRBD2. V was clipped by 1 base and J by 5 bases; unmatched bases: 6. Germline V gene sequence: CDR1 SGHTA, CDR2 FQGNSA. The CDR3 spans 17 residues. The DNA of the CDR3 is TGTGCCAGCAGCTTAGTGTGGGCTAGCGGGAGGGACAATGAGCAGTTCTTC. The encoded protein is CASSLVWASGRDNEQFF.

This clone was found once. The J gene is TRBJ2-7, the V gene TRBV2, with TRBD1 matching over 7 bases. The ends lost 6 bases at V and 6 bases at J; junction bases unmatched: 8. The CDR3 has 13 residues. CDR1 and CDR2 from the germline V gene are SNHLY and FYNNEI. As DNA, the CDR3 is TGTGCCAGCAGCCAGACAGGGTTTGGCGAGCAGTACTTC. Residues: CASSQTGFGEQYF. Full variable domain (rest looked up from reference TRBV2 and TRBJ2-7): EPEVTQTPSHQVTQMGQEVILRCVPISNHLYFYWYRQILGQKVEFLVSFYNNEISEKSEIFDDQFSVERPDGSNFTLKIRSTKLEDSAMYFCASSQTGFGEQYFGPGTRLTVT.

The CDR3 protein is CASSLTGSTNYGYTF. Written as DNA, the CDR3 is TGTGCCAGCAGCCTAACAGGATCTACTAACTATGGCTACACCTTC. The chain joins TRBV6-4 to TRBJ1-2; maybe TRBD1 (5 bases). Germline V gene lookup returns CDR1 MRHNA and CDR2 SNTAGT. The CDR3 contains 15 residues. The ends were cut back, 6 bases at V and 0 bases at J, with 14 bases in the middle.

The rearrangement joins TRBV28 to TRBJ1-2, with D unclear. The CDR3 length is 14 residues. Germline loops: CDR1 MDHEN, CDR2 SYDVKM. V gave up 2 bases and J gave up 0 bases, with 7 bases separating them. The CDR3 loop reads CASSLPTTNYGYTF. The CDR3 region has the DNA TGTGCCAGCAGTTTACCCACTACTAACTATGGCTACACCTTC.

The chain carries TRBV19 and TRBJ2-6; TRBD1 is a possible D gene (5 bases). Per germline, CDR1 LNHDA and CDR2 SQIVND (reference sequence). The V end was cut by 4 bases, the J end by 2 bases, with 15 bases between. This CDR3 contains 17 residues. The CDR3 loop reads CASSTRRVGTGANVLTF. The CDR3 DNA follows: TGTGCCAGTAGTACCCGCAGGGTTGGAACTGGGGCCAACGTCCTGACTTTC.

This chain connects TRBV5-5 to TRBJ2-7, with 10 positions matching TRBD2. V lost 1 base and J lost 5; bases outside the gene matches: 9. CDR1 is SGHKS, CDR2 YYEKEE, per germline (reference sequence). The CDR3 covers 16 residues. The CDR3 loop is CASSLRLAGVWNEQYF. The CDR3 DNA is TGTGCCAGCAGCTTGCGGCTAGCGGGAGTTTGGAACGAGCAGTACTTC.

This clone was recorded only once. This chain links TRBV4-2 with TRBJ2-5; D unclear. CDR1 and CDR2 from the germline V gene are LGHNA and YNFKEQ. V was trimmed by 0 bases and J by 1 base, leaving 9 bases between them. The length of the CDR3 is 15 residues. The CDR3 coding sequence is TGTGCCAGCAGCCAAGATGGTGCTGGCCAAGAGACCCAGTACTTC. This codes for CASSQDGAGQETQYF.

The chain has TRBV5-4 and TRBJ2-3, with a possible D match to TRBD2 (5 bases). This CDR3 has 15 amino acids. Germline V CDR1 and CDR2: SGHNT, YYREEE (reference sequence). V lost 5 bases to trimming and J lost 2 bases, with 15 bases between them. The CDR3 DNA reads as TGTGCCAGCAGGTCGGAAAGACTAACCACAGATACGCAGTATTTT. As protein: CASRSERLTTDTQYF.

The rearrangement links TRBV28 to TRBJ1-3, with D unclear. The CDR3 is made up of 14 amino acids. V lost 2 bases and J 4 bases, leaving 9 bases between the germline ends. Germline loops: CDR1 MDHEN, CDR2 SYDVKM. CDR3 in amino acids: CASSLGPNGNTIYF. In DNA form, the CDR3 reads TGTGCCAGCAGTTTAGGGCCCAACGGAAACACCATATATTTT.

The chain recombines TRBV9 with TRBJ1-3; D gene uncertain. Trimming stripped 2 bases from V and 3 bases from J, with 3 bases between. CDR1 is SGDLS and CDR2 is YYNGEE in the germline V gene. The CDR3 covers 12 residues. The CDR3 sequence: CASSVNGNTIYF. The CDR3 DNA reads TGTGCCAGCAGCGTCAATGGAAACACCATATATTTT. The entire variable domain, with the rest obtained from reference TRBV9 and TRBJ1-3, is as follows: DSGVTQTPKHLITATGQRVTLRCSPRSGDLSVYWYQQSLDQGLQFLIQYYNGEERAKGNILERFSAQQFPDLHSELNLSSLELGDSALYFCASSVNGNTIYFGEGSWLTVV.

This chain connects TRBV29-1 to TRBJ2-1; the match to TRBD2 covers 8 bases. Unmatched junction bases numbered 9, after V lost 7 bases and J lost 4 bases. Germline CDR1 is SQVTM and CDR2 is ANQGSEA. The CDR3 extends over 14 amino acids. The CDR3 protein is CSARLGLVYNEQFF. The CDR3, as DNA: TGCAGCGCGAGATTGGGACTAGTATACAATGAGCAGTTCTTC.

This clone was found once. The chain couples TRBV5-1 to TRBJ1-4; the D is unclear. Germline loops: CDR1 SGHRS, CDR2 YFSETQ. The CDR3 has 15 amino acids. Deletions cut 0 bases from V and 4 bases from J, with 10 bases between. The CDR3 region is CASSLGAENNEKLFF. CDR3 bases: TGCGCCAGCAGCTTGGGGGCAGAAAATAATGAAAAACTGTTTTTT.

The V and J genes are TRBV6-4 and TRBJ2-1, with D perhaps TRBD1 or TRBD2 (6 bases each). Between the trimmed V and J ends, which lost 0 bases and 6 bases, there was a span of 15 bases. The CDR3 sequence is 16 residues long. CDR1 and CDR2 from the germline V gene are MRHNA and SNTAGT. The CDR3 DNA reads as TGTGCCAGCAGTGACTCCGCCGCCGGGGGCGGCAATGAGCAGTTCTTC. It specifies CASSDSAAGGGNEQFF.

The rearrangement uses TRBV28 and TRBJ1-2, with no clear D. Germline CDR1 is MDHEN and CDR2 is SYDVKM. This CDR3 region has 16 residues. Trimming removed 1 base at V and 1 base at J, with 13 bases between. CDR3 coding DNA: TGTGCCAGCAGTTTATTCGGTACAGCAATTAACTATGGCTACACCTTC. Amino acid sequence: CASSLFGTAINYGYTF.

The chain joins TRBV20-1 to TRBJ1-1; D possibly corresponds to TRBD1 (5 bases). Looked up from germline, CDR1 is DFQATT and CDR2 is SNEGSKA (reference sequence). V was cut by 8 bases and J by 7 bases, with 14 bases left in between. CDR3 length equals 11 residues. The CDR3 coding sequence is TGCAGTACCTTAATAAGGGGTGAAGCTTTCTTT. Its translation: CSTLIRGEAFF.

CDR3 bases: TGTGCCACCAACCCAGGGGGTGGTGGCTACACCTTC. It translates to CATNPGGGGYTF. The rearrangement joins TRBV10-3 to TRBJ1-2; 7 nucleotides agree with TRBD1. Germline V CDR1 and CDR2: ENHRY, SYGVKD. This CDR3 spans 12 amino acids. J lost 7 bases, V lost 10 bases, and 9 bases had no gene match.

CDR3 sequence reads: CASSLAHGAGEKLFF. The CDR3 DNA is TGTGCCAGCAGCTTAGCCCACGGGGCGGGGGAAAAACTGTTTTTT. V usage is TRBV7-2 and J usage is TRBJ1-4, with a weak D call TRBD1 (5 bases). Between the trimmed V and J ends, which lost 0 bases and 8 bases, there was a span of 13 bases. The CDR3 sequence is 15 residues long. Germline-derived CDR1 and CDR2 are SGHTA and FQGNSA.

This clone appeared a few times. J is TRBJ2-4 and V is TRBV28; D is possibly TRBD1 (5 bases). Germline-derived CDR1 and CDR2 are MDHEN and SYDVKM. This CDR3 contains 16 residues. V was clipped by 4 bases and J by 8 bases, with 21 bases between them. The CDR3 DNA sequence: TGTGCCAGCAGTTCCCCCGGCCCTCGGACAACGGACATTCAGTACTTC. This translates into CASSSPGPRTTDIQYF.

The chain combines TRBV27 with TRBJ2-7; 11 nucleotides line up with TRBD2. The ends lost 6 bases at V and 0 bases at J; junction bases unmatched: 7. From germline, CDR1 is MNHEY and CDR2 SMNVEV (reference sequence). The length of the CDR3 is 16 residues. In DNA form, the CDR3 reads TGTGCCAGCAGACTCACGACTAGCGGGGCCTCCTACGAGCAGTACTTC. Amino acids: CASRLTTSGASYEQYF.

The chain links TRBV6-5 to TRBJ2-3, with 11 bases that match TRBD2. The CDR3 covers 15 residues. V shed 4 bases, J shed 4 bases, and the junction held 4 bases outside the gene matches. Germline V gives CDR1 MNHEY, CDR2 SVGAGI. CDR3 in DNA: TGTGCCAGCAGTTCTACTAGCGGGGGTTCAGATACGCAGTATTTT. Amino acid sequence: CASSSTSGGSDTQYF.

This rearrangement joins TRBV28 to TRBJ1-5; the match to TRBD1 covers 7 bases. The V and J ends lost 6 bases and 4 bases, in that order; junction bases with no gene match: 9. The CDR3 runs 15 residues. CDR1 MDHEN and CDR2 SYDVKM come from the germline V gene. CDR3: CASRDTGVGNQPQHF. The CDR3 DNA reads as TGTGCCAGCAGGGATACAGGGGTGGGGAATCAGCCCCAGCATTTT.

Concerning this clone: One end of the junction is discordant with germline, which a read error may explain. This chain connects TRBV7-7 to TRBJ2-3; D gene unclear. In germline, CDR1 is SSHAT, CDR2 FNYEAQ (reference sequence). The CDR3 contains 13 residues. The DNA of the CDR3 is TGTGCTAGCAGTCCGAAGGAGACAGATACGCAGTATTTT. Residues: CASSPKETDTQYF.

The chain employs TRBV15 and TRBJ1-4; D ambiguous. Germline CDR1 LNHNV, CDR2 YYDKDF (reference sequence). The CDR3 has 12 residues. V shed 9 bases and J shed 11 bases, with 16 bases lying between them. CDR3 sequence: CATSVSGRKLFF. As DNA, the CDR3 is TGTGCCACGTCCGTGTCGGGGAGGAAACTGTTTTTT.

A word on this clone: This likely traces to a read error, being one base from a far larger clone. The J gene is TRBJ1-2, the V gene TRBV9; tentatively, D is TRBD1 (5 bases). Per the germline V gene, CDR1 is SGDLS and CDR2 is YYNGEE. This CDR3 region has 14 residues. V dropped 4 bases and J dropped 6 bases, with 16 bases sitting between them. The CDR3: CASSIVGQGDGYTF. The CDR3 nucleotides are TGTGCCAGCAGCATAGTAGGGCAGGGCGATGGCTACACCTTC.